The 14 T cell receptor beta chains reported below all come from one sample, sequenced in a study of T cells in women clearing cervical HPV infection. Sequenced by immunoSEQ multiplex PCR; TCRdb stores in-frame clones only, minus some. The sample holds about 12,000 clones. The sample taken for sequencing was blood buffy coat. The receptors stem from a woman between 18 and 69 years old with a cervical HPV16 infection that either progressed to CIN3+ or cleared (not recorded which).

With regard to this clone: The read terminates 3 residues ahead of where the CDR3 ends, so the germline J gene completes it. The genes are TRBV2 and TRBJ1-2; possibly TRBD1 for D (6 bases). This CDR3 contains 11 residues. Germline CDR1 SNHLY, CDR2 FYNNEI. The CDR3 DNA, read in part, is TGTGCCAGCAGTCTACAGGGCCGC. Translated, it gives CASSLQGR. The whole CDR3 sequence reads CASSLQGRYTF. Full variable domain (rest looked up from reference TRBV2 and TRBJ1-2): EPEVTQTPSHQVTQMGQEVILRCVPISNHLYFYWYRQILGQKVEFLVSFYNNEISEKSEIFDDQFSVERPDGSNFTLKIRSTKLEDSAMYFCASSLQGRYTFGSGTRLTVV.

The CDR3 protein is CASSLAGGRDYTF. CDR3 DNA (partial): TGTGCCAGCAGCTTAGCGGGGGGTCGTGAC. The rearrangement uses TRBV7-2 and TRBJ1-2; a possible D gene is TRBD1 (5 bases). The read stops 3 residues short of the end of the CDR3; the missing end is completed from the germline J gene. The CDR3 is made up of 13 amino acids. Germline CDR1 reads SGHTA; CDR2 reads FQGNSA. The entire variable domain, with the rest obtained from reference TRBV7-2 and TRBJ1-2, is as follows: GAGVSQSPSNKVTEKGKDVELRCDPISGHTALYWYRQSLGQGLEFLIYFQGNSAPDKSGLPSDRFSAERTGGSVSTLTIQRTQQEDSAVYLCASSLAGGRDYTFGSGTRLTVV.

Regarding this clone: The CDR3 end is not reached by the read, which stops 3 residues before it; the germline J gene fills it in. The chain is built from TRBV5-5 and TRBJ2-2; 7 bases fit TRBD1. The CDR3 runs 15 residues. CDR1 and CDR2 (germline): SGHKS, YYEKEE (reference sequence). CDR3 DNA, as far as it was read: TGTGCCAGCAGCTTACGACAGGGAGATAATGAAAAG. It translates to CASSLRQGDNEK. The whole CDR3 protein reads CASSLRQGDNEKLFF.

Measured by frequency, this clone is medium-sized. The read ends 3 residues early relative to the CDR3; the germline J gene fills the gap. The chain combines TRBV19 with TRBJ2-3; 14 nucleotides agree with TRBD2. The CDR3 extends over 17 amino acids. V shed 3 bases, J shed 3 bases, and the junction held 5 bases outside the gene matches. CDR1 and CDR2 from the germline V gene are LNHDA and SQIVND (reference sequence). The covered CDR3 bases are TGTGCCAGTAGTATCCGGGGACTAGCGGGGGTAACAGATACG. Protein: CASSIRGLAGVTDT. The full CDR3 protein reads CASSIRGLAGVTDTQYF.

As to this clone: The read is 3 residues too short to cover the CDR3 end, so that end is filled in from the germline J gene. The chain uses TRBV5-4 and TRBJ2-7, with a possible D match to TRBD1 (5 bases). The V end lost 0 bases, the J end lost 4 bases, and 5 bases lay between the germline ends. Germline V gene sequence: CDR1 SGHNT, CDR2 YYREEE (reference sequence). There are 12 residues in the CDR3. The CDR3 loop is CASSLEGYEQYF. Partial CDR3 DNA: TGTGCCAGCAGCTTGGAGGGGTACGAG.

As for this clone: Sequencing ends 3 residues short of the CDR3 end; the germline J gene provides the rest. The rearrangement uses TRBV7-2 and TRBJ2-5; possible D gene TRBD2, 6 bases. CDR1 SGHTA and CDR2 FQGNSA come from the germline V gene. V was pared by 6 bases and J by 6 bases, with 17 bases between. This CDR3 is 14 amino acids long. The covered CDR3 bases are TGTGCCAGCAGTCCGGGGGAAGCTTCGAAGACC. Amino acid sequence: CASSPGEASKT. The CDR3 in full is CASSPGEASKTQYF.

In regard to this clone: The read halts 3 residues ahead of the CDR3 end, with the missing end drawn from the germline J gene. The chain is built from TRBV19 and TRBJ2-6, with D tentatively TRBD2 (6 bases). V shed 2 bases and J shed 2 bases, with 10 bases lying between them. The length of the CDR3 is 16 residues. The germline CDR1 and CDR2 sequences are LNHDA and SQIVND (reference sequence). The CDR3 protein is CASSISWGAGANVLTF. CDR3 DNA, as far as it was read: TGTGCCAGTAGTATATCGTGGGGGGCTGGGGCCAACGTC.

Worth noting for this clone: Sequencing ends 3 residues short of the CDR3 end; the germline J gene provides the rest. The chain is built from TRBV7-9 and TRBJ2-5, with D hard to call. V lost 5 bases, J lost 2 bases, and 6 bases lay in between. The CDR3 contains 12 residues. CDR1 SEHNR and CDR2 FQNEAQ come from the germline V gene (reference sequence). The CDR3 bases that were read are TGTGCCAGCAGCCCCAAACAAGAGACC. Translating gives CASSPKQET. The full CDR3 reads CASSPKQETQYF.

Frequency places this clone as large. The read terminates 3 residues ahead of where the CDR3 ends, so the germline J gene completes it. This chain joins TRBV6-2 or TRBV6-3 and TRBJ2-1; a weak D match, TRBD1 (5 bases). With 2 bases removed from V and 0 bases from J, the gap between germline ends came to 5 bases. Germline V gene data show CDR1 as MNHEY and CDR2 as SVGEGT. CDR3 length equals 14 residues. The CDR3 spells CASSYQGSYNEQFF. Incomplete CDR3 DNA: TGTGCCAGCAGTTACCAGGGCTCCTACAATGAG.

Comments on this clone: The read falls 3 residues short of the CDR3 end, and the missing part is taken from the germline J gene. J is TRBJ1-4 and V is TRBV2; the match to TRBD1 covers 8 bases. Germline trimming cut 7 bases from V and 3 bases from J; bases unmatched to any gene: 13. Germline V gene data show CDR1 as SNHLY and CDR2 as FYNNEI. The CDR3 is 17 residues long. The CDR3 protein is CASTGQGFVGPNEKLFF. Incomplete CDR3 DNA: TGTGCCAGCACCGGACAGGGTTTTGTCGGACCTAATGAAAAA.

Measured by frequency, this clone is medium-sized (0.01 to 0.1%). The CDR3 goes on 3 residues after the read ends, and that part is filled in from the germline J gene. The chain employs TRBV7-7 and TRBJ2-5; 9 bases fit TRBD2. CDR3 size: 14 residues. CDR1 and CDR2 from the germline V gene are SSHAT and FNYEAQ (reference sequence). V shed 1 base and J 5 bases; nucleotides not matched to a gene: 2. The CDR3 sequence is CASSLGLAEETQYF. The covered CDR3 bases are TGTGCCAGCAGCTTAGGACTAGCGGAGGAGACC.

A note on this clone: The observed sequence ends 3 residues before the CDR3 terminus, with the missing tail filled in from the germline J gene. The chain combines TRBV13 with TRBJ2-1; 8 bases map to TRBD1. With 1 base clipped from V and 8 bases from J, the junction kept 13 bases outside the gene matches. Germline V gene sequence: CDR1 PRHDT, CDR2 FYEKMQ (reference sequence). There are 17 residues in the CDR3. The sequenced CDR3 bases are TGTGCCAGCAGCTTAGAAAGGGGAGCGGACAGGGCAGATGAG. The encoded protein is CASSLERGADRADE. The entire CDR3 protein is CASSLERGADRADEQFF.

As for this clone: The read terminates 3 residues ahead of where the CDR3 ends, so the germline J gene completes it. V is TRBV7-7 and J is TRBJ2-7; D is possibly TRBD1 (6 bases). Germline V gene sequence: CDR1 SSHAT, CDR2 FNYEAQ (reference sequence). The V gene lost 0 bases and the J gene lost 3 bases, with 9 bases spanning the gap. The CDR3 length is 14 residues. The part of the CDR3 DNA that was read is TGTGCCAGCAGCTTAGCGGCCAGGGGCTACGAG. This translates into CASSLAARGYE. The entire CDR3 sequence reads CASSLAARGYEQYF. Looking up the rest from reference TRBV7-7 and TRBJ2-7 gives the full variable domain: GAGVSQSPRYKVTKRGQDVTLRCDPISSHATLYWYQQALGQGPEFLTYFNYEAQPDKSGLPSDRFSAERPEGSISTLTIQRTEQRDSAMYRCASSLAARGYEQYFGPGTRLTVT.

Regarding this clone: Read data end 3 residues before the CDR3 end; the end is taken from the germline J gene. The chain is built from TRBV2 and TRBJ2-3; no clear D gene. V lost 7 bases and J lost 1, with 9 bases in between. Germline V gene data show CDR1 as SNHLY and CDR2 as FYNNEI. CDR3 size: 13 residues. The CDR3 region is CASTTTRTDTQYF. The DNA read from the CDR3 is TGTGCCAGCACCACGACTCGCACAGATACG.